Following are 27 T cell receptor beta chains from one sample sequenced in a study of blood T cell repertoires in COVID-19. Some clones are missing from TCRdb's copy, which holds only in-frame ones; the method was immunoSEQ multiplex PCR. Counted here are over 140,000 clones, over 60% occurring once; the ten biggest clones make up over 4%. Sequencing used peripheral blood. Receptor source: a woman at least 80 years old with active or convalescent COVID-19.

The chain is built from TRBV6-6 and TRBJ1-5, with D possibly being TRBD1 (5 bases). V lost 7 bases and J 4 bases, leaving 11 bases between the germline ends. CDR1 and CDR2 (germline): MNHNY, SVGAGI (reference sequence). CDR3 length equals 13 residues. The CDR3 reads CASIDGGNQPQHF. The DNA for the CDR3 is TGTGCCAGCATTGACGGGGGGAATCAGCCCCAGCATTTT.

The chain carries TRBV6-2 or TRBV6-3 and TRBJ2-2; 11 positions agree with TRBD2. After removal of 6 bases from V and 6 bases from J, the junction contained 3 bases not matched to a gene. The CDR3 extends over 14 amino acids. Germline CDR1 is MNHEY and CDR2 is SVGEGT. The CDR3, as DNA: TGTGCCAGCAGCAAACTAGCGGGGGCCGGGGAGCTGTTTTTT. Translation gives CASSKLAGAGELFF.

CDR3 in amino acids: CASSQATGVGEQYF. CDR3 in DNA: TGCGCCAGCAGCCAAGCGACAGGGGTTGGCGAGCAGTACTTC. The chain links TRBV4-3 to TRBJ2-7, with 8 bases matching TRBD1. The CDR3 length is 14 residues. The germline V gene encodes CDR1 LGHNA and CDR2 YSLEER. The V and J ends lost 1 base and 6 bases, in that order; junction bases with no gene match: 5.

This clone was observed once. The rearrangement uses TRBV27 and TRBJ1-1, with TRBD1 matching 12 bases. Germline CDR1 MNHEY, CDR2 SMNVEV (reference sequence). The CDR3 length is 17 residues. The ends lost 2 bases at V and 1 base at J; junction bases unmatched: 5. In DNA, the CDR3 is TGTGCCAGCAGTTTAATGGGACAGGGGGCTCGGAACACTGAAGCTTTCTTT. This gives the protein CASSLMGQGARNTEAFF.

The chain carries TRBV2 and TRBJ1-2; 7 bases agree with TRBD1. The CDR3 consists of 17 residues. Germline V gene lookup returns CDR1 SNHLY and CDR2 FYNNEI. V lost 5 bases and J lost 0; bases outside the gene matches: 12. CDR3 amino acids: CASSPSQGVWTNYGYTF. CDR3 bases: TGTGCCAGCAGTCCATCTCAGGGGGTTTGGACTAACTATGGCTACACCTTC. Complete variable domain (other parts from reference TRBV2 and TRBJ1-2): EPEVTQTPSHQVTQMGQEVILRCVPISNHLYFYWYRQILGQKVEFLVSFYNNEISEKSEIFDDQFSVERPDGSNFTLKIRSTKLEDSAMYFCASSPSQGVWTNYGYTFGSGTRLTVV.

The V gene is TRBV5-4, the J gene TRBJ1-2; 7 bases agree with TRBD1. The CDR3 covers 15 residues. The ends lost 4 bases at V and 3 bases at J; junction bases unmatched: 9. In germline, CDR1 is SGHNT, CDR2 YYREEE (reference sequence). The CDR3 loop reads CASSPTGQVDYGYTF. CDR3 in DNA: TGTGCCAGCAGCCCTACCGGACAGGTCGACTATGGCTACACCTTC.

This clone occurred a few times. V gene TRBV12-5 combines with J gene TRBJ2-2, with a tentative D call TRBD1 (5 bases). CDR1 and CDR2 (germline): LGHNT, FRNRAP. The length of the CDR3 is 17 residues. The V gene lost 0 bases and the J gene lost 4 bases, with 15 bases spanning the gap. CDR3 amino acids: CASGLVPSTDLTGELFF. The CDR3 bases are TGTGCTAGTGGTTTGGTACCCTCGACAGACCTCACCGGGGAGCTGTTTTTT.

The chain links TRBV6-5 to TRBJ1-6, with no clear D. Germline lookup yields CDR1 MNHEY and CDR2 SVGAGI. V lost 6 bases and J 0 bases, leaving 9 bases between the germline ends. CDR3 size: 15 residues. The CDR3 region has the DNA TGTGCCAGCAGCTCCTCTGTCTCCTATAATTCACCCCTCCACTTT. Residues: CASSSSVSYNSPLHF.

This sequence joins TRBV9 and TRBJ1-2, with D possibly matching TRBD1 (6 bases). The CDR3 loop spans 15 amino acids. Trimming removed 0 bases at V and 7 bases at J, with 16 bases between. Germline V gives CDR1 SGDLS, CDR2 YYNGEE. CDR3 nucleotide sequence: TGTGCCAGCAGCGTAGGACAGGTGGGGGCGCGTGGCTACACCTTC. It codes for CASSVGQVGARGYTF.

V gene TRBV7-9 combines with J gene TRBJ1-3; D not certain. This CDR3 has 15 residues. The germline V and J ends were trimmed by 5 bases and 4 bases, with 15 bases remaining between them. CDR1 is SEHNR and CDR2 is FQNEAQ in the germline V gene (reference sequence). The CDR3, as DNA: TGTGCCAGCAGCCCTCGGCGGGCGCTGGGAAACACCATATATTTT. Its translation is CASSPRRALGNTIYF.

Comments on this clone: Other DNA sequences from this sample encode an identical CDR3 as well. The chain couples TRBV9 to TRBJ2-3; TRBD2 is a possible D gene (6 bases). Germline values: CDR1 SGDLS, CDR2 YYNGEE. The CDR3 totals 14 residues. V was pared by 2 bases and J by 0 bases, with 7 bases between. For the CDR3, the DNA is TGTGCCAGCAGCGTGGGGGGTAGCACAGATACGCAGTATTTT. Encoded protein: CASSVGGSTDTQYF.

This rearrangement joins TRBV2 to TRBJ1-2; 7 nucleotides agree with TRBD1. This CDR3 has 14 residues. Germline lookup yields CDR1 SNHLY and CDR2 FYNNEI. The junction had 8 bases not matched to a gene; V was cut back by 6 bases and J by 4 bases. The CDR3 nucleotides are TGTGCCAGCAGGGGACTGGGACAGTTCTATGGCTACACCTTC. Protein: CASRGLGQFYGYTF.

The V gene is TRBV11-2, the J gene TRBJ1-1; no clear D gene. Germline V gives CDR1 SGHAT, CDR2 FQNNGV. The V gene lost 4 bases and the J gene lost 5 bases, with 5 bases spanning the gap. The CDR3 sequence is 11 residues long. CDR3 bases: TGTGCCAGCAGCTCGCGGACTGAAGCTTTCTTT. Translating gives CASSSRTEAFF.

V usage is TRBV30 and J usage is TRBJ1-1; maybe TRBD1 (5 bases). CDR1 and CDR2 from the germline V gene are GTSNPN and SVGIG (reference sequence). V dropped 0 bases and J dropped 10 bases, with 18 bases sitting between them. The CDR3 spans 14 residues. CDR3 coding DNA: TGTGCCTGGAGTGTAAATCGGGGGACTGGGGGAGCTTTCTTT. Protein sequence: CAWSVNRGTGGAFF.

V and J are TRBV2 and TRBJ2-1, with 10 bases matching TRBD2. V shed 7 bases and J 7 bases; nucleotides not matched to a gene: 13. In germline, CDR1 is SNHLY, CDR2 FYNNEI. The CDR3 consists of 16 residues. This CDR3 reads CASNAPGLASVNEQFF. CDR3 DNA sequence: TGTGCCAGCAACGCCCCGGGACTAGCGTCGGTTAATGAGCAGTTCTTC.

This rearrangement joins TRBV6-5 to TRBJ2-1; possibly TRBD2 for D (5 bases). CDR1 is MNHEY and CDR2 is SVGAGI in the germline V gene. The CDR3 contains 16 residues. V was trimmed by 4 bases and J by 5 bases, leaving 18 bases between them. CDR3: CASSLLPHLANNEQFF. DNA for the CDR3: TGTGCCAGCAGTTTACTCCCACACCTAGCAAACAATGAGCAGTTCTTC.

This chain uses TRBV9 with TRBJ2-1; TRBD1 matches 7 bases. This CDR3 comprises 16 residues. Germline V CDR1 and CDR2: SGDLS, YYNGEE. The junction had 10 bases not matched to a gene; V was cut back by 0 bases and J by 7 bases. CDR3 sequence reads: CASSVDPTGLVNEQFF. The CDR3 DNA is TGTGCCAGCAGCGTAGATCCGACAGGGCTGGTAAATGAGCAGTTCTTC.

The chain employs TRBV30 and TRBJ2-3; D might be TRBD2 (6 bases). The CDR3 is 13 residues long. In germline, CDR1 is GTSNPN, CDR2 SVGIG (reference sequence). The germline V and J ends were trimmed by 0 bases and 15 bases, with 19 bases remaining between them. DNA of the CDR3: TGTGCCTGGAGTGTGGGCGGGACTCCGGTCGCCTATTTT. It is translated as CAWSVGGTPVAYF.

The chain has TRBV6-6 and TRBJ2-6, with TRBD1 identical over 11 bases. The CDR3 is made up of 18 amino acids. Trimming took 6 bases from V and 0 from J; bases not matched to a gene: 7. Germline CDR1 reads MNHNY; CDR2 reads SVGAGI (reference sequence). In nucleotides, the CDR3 is TGTGCCAGCAGGCGAACCGGGACAGGGGGCTCTGGGGCCAACGTCCTGACTTTC. This codes for CASRRTGTGGSGANVLTF.

Ten or more counts support this clone. The J gene is TRBJ1-6, the V gene TRBV4-1, with D maybe TRBD1 (5 bases). Germline V lookup: CDR1 MGHRA, CDR2 YSYEKL. CDR3 length: 13 residues. The V end lost 4 bases, the J end lost 6 bases, and 7 bases lay between the germline ends. The CDR3: CASSPGRNSPLHF. CDR3 nucleotide sequence: TGCGCCAGCAGCCCAGGGCGTAATTCACCCCTCCACTTT.

The V call is TRBV12-5, the J call TRBJ1-3; 7 bases align to TRBD1. V was clipped by 1 base and J by 4 bases; unmatched bases: 4. Germline values: CDR1 LGHNT, CDR2 FRNRAP. This CDR3 is 15 amino acids long. CDR3 nucleotide sequence: TGTGCTAGTGGTTTGGGACAGGGTTCGGGAAACACCATATATTTT. Translating it yields CASGLGQGSGNTIYF.

The genes are TRBV6-1 and TRBJ1-1; TRBD1 matches 7 bases. The germline CDR1 and CDR2 sequences are MNHNS and SASEGT. The CDR3 covers 15 residues. The ends lost 2 bases at V and 2 bases at J; junction bases unmatched: 5. CDR3 region: CASSEHGQANTEAFF. The CDR3 DNA reads TGTGCCAGCAGTGAACATGGACAGGCTAACACTGAAGCTTTCTTT.

The rearrangement links TRBV2 to TRBJ1-5; D might be TRBD1 (6 bases). Trimming pared 2 bases from V and 6 bases from J, leaving 14 bases between. CDR3 size: 15 residues. Per the germline V gene, CDR1 is SNHLY and CDR2 is FYNNEI. CDR3 amino acids: CASSEQGMASQPQHF. The CDR3 bases are TGTGCCAGCAGTGAACAGGGGATGGCTTCTCAGCCCCAGCATTTT.

This rearrangement joins TRBV7-6 to TRBJ1-4, with unresolved D. Germline V gene data show CDR1 as SGHVS and CDR2 as FNYEAQ. The CDR3 consists of 15 residues. V lost 4 bases and J 2 bases, leaving 11 bases between the germline ends. The CDR3 sequence is CASSSGFGTNEKLFF. In DNA form, the CDR3 reads TGTGCCAGCAGCTCGGGGTTTGGGACTAATGAAAAACTGTTTTTT.

The chain joins TRBV7-9 to TRBJ1-2; 7 bases fit TRBD1. The CDR3 covers 14 residues. Germline assignment: CDR1 SEHNR and CDR2 FQNEAQ (reference sequence). V shed 1 base and J 2 bases; nucleotides not matched to a gene: 1. Written as DNA, the CDR3 is TGTGCCAGCAGCTTAGAGACAGGGAACTATGGCTACACCTTC. This translates into CASSLETGNYGYTF.

The chain couples TRBV7-2 to TRBJ1-1; D is unclear. Germline CDR1 and CDR2: SGHTA and FQGNSA. V lost 7 bases and J 1 base, leaving 10 bases between the germline ends. The CDR3 spans 13 residues. This chain's CDR3 is CASMEQWNTEAFF. The CDR3 nucleotides are TGTGCCAGCATGGAACAGTGGAACACTGAAGCTTTCTTT.

The rearrangement uses TRBV2 and TRBJ2-1, with 13 positions matching TRBD2. The CDR3 is 17 residues long. Germline CDR1 and CDR2: SNHLY and FYNNEI. J lost 9 bases, V lost 3 bases, and 11 bases had no gene match. CDR3 region: CASSEGLLAGGRGEQFF. The CDR3 coding sequence is TGTGCCAGCAGTGAGGGACTACTAGCGGGGGGGCGTGGTGAGCAGTTCTTC.